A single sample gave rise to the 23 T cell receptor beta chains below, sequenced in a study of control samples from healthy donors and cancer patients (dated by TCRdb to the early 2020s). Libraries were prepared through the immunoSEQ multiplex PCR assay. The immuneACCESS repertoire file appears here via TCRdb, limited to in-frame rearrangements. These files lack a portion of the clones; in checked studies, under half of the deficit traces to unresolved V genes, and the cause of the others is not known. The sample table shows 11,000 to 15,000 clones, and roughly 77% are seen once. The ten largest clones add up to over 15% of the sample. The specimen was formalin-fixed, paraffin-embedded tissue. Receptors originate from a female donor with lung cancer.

The CDR3 region is CASRGEPAISTDTQYF. DNA of the CDR3: TGTGCCAGCAGGGGGGAGCCCGCAATTTCCACAGATACGCAGTATTTT. The chain links TRBV25-1 to TRBJ2-3, with D possibly being TRBD1 or TRBD2 (5 bases each). This CDR3 contains 16 residues. V gave up 6 bases and J gave up 2 bases, with 18 bases separating them. CDR1 and CDR2 (germline): MGHDK, SYGVNS.

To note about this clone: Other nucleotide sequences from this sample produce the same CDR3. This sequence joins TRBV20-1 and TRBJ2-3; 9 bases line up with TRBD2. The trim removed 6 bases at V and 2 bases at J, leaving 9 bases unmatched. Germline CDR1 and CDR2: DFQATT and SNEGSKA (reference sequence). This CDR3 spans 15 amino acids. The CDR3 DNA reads TGCAGTGCGAGTGGAGCGGGGGGTTCCACAGATACGCAGTATTTT. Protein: CSASGAGGSTDTQYF.

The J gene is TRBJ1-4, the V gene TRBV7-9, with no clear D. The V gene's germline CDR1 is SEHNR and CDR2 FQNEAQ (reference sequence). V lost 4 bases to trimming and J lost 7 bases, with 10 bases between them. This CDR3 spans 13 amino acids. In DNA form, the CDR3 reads TGTGCCAGCAGCTCCCCATCGGGTGAAAAACTGTTTTTT. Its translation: CASSSPSGEKLFF.

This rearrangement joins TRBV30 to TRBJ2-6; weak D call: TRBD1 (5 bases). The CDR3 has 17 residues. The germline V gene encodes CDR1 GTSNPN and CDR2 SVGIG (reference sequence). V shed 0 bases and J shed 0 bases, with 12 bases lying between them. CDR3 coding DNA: TGTGCCTGGAGTGTATACGGGCAGGGCTCTGGGGCCAACGTCCTGACTTTC. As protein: CAWSVYGQGSGANVLTF. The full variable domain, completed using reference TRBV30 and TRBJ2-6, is SQTIHQWPATLVQPVGSPLSLECTVEGTSNPNLYWYRQAAGRGLQLLFYSVGIGQISSEVPQNLSASRPQDRQFILSSKKLLLSDSGFYLCAWSVYGQGSGANVLTFGAGSRLTVL.

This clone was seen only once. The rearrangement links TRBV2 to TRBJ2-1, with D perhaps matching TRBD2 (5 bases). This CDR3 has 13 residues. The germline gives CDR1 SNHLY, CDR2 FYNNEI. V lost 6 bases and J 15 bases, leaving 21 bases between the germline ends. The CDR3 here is CASRNGVSVGRFF. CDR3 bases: TGTGCCAGCAGAAACGGGGTGTCCGTCGGACGGTTCTTC.

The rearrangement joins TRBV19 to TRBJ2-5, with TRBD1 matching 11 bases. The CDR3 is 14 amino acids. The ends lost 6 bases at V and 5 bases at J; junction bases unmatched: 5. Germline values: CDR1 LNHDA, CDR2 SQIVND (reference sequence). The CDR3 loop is CASRDRGRGETQYF. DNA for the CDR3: TGTGCCAGTAGGGACAGGGGGCGCGGGGAGACCCAGTACTTC.

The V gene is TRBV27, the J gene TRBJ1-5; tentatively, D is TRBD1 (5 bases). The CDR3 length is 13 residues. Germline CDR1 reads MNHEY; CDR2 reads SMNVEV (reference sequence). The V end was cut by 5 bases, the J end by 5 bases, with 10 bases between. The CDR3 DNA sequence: TGTGCCAGCAGTCCCCAGGGCTATCAGCCCCAGCATTTT. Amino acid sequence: CASSPQGYQPQHF.

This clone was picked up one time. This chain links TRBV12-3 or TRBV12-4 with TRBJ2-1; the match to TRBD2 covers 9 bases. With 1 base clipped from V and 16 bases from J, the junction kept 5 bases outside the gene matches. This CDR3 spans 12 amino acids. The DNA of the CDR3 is TGTGCCAGCAGTTTAGGAGCGGGGGGAATCTTCTTC. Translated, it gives CASSLGAGGIFF.

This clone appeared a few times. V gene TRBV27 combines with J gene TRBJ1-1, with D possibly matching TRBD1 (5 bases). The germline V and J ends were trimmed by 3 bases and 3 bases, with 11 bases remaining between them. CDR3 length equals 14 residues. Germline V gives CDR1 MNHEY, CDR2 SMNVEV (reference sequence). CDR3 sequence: CASSFRRGYTEAFF. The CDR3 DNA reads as TGTGCCAGCAGTTTTAGAAGGGGATACACTGAAGCTTTCTTT.

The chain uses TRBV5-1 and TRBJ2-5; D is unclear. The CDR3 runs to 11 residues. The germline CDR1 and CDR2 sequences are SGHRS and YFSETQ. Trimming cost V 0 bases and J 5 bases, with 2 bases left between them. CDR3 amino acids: CASSLEETQYF. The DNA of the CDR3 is TGCGCCAGCAGCTTGGAGGAGACCCAGTACTTC.

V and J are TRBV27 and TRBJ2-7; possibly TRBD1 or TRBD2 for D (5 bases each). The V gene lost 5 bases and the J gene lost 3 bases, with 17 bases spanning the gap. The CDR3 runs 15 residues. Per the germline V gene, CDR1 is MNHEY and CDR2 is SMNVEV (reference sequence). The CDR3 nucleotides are TGTGCCAGCAGTGATGGGGCGGGCGGTCACTACGAGCAGTACTTC. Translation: CASSDGAGGHYEQYF.

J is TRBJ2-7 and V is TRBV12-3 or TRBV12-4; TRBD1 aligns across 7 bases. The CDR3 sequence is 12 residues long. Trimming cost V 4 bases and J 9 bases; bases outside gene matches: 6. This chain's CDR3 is CASSSEGAGQYF. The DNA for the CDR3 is TGTGCCAGCAGTTCCGAGGGGGCGGGGCAGTACTTC.

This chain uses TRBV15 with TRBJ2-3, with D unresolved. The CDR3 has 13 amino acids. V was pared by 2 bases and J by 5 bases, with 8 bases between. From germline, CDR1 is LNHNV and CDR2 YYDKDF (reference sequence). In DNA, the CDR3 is TGTGCCACCAGCAGACCCGAGTTAGATACGCAGTATTTT. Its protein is CATSRPELDTQYF. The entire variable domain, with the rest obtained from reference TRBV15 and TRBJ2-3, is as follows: DAMVIQNPRYQVTQFGKPVTLSCSQTLNHNVMYWYQQKSSQAPKLLFHYYDKDFNNEADTPDNFQSRRPNTSFCFLDIRSPGLGDTAMYLCATSRPELDTQYFGPGTRLTVL.

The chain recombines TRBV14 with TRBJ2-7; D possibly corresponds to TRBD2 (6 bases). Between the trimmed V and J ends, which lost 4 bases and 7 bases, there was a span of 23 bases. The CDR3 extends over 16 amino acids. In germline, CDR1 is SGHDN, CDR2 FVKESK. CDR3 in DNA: TGTGCCAGCAGCCCTGCGAGCAGGGTCTGGGGGAGGGAGCAGTACTTC. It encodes CASSPASRVWGREQYF.

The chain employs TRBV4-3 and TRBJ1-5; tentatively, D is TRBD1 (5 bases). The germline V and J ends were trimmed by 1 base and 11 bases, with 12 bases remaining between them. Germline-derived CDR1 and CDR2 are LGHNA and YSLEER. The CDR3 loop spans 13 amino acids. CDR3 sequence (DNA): TGCGCCAGCAGCCAAGGAGCGCGGGGGTCCCAGCATTTT. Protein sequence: CASSQGARGSQHF.

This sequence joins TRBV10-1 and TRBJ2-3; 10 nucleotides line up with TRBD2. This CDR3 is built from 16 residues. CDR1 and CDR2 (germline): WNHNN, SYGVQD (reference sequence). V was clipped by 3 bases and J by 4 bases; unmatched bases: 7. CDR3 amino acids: CASSESGLADSDTQYF. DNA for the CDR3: TGCGCCAGCAGTGAATCCGGACTAGCGGACTCAGATACGCAGTATTTT.

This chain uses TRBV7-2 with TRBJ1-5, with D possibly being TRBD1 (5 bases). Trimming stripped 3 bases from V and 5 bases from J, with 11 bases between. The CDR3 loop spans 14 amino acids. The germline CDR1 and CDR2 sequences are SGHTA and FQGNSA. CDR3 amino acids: CASSLTEEYQPQHF. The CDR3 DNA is TGTGCCAGCAGCTTGACAGAGGAGTATCAGCCCCAGCATTTT. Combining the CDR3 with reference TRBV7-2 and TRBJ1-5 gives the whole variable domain GAGVSQSPSNKVTEKGKDVELRCDPISGHTALYWYRQSLGQGLEFLIYFQGNSAPDKSGLPSDRFSAERTGGSVSTLTIQRTQQEDSAVYLCASSLTEEYQPQHFGDGTRLSIL.

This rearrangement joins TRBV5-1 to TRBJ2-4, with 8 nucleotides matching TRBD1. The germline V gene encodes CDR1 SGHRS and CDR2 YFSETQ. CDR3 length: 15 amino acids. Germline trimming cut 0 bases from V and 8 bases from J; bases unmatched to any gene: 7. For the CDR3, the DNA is TGCGCCAGCAGCTTGGGGCAGGGGGCTAAGGACATTCAGTACTTC. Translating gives CASSLGQGAKDIQYF.

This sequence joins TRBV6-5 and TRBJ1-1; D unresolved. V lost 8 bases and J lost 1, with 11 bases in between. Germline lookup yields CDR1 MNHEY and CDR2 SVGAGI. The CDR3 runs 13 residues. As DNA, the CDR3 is TGTGCCAGCGACACTGATGGGAACACTGAAGCTTTCTTT. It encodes CASDTDGNTEAFF.

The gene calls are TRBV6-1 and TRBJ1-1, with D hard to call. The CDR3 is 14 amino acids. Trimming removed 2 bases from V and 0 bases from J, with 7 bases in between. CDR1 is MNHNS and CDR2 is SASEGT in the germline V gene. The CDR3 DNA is TGTGCCAGCAGTGAATCACACTTGAACACTGAAGCTTTCTTT. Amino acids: CASSESHLNTEAFF.

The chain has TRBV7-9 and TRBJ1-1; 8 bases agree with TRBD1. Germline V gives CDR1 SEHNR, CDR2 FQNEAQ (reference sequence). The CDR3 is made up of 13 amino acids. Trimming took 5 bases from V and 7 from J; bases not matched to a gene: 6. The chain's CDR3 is CASSPGTGVEAFF. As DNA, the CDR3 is TGTGCCAGCAGCCCCGGGACAGGAGTTGAAGCTTTCTTT.

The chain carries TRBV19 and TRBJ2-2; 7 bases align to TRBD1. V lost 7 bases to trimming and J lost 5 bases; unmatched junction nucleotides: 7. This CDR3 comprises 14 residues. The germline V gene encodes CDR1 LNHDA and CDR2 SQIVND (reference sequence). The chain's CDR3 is CASNHLQGTGELFF. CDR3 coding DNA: TGTGCCAGTAATCACCTACAGGGGACCGGGGAGCTGTTTTTT.

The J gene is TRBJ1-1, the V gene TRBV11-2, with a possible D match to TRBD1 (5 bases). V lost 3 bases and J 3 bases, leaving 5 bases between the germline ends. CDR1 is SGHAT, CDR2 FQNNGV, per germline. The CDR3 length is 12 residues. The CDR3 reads CASSLTDTEAFF. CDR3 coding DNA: TGTGCCAGCAGCTTGACAGACACTGAAGCTTTCTTT.